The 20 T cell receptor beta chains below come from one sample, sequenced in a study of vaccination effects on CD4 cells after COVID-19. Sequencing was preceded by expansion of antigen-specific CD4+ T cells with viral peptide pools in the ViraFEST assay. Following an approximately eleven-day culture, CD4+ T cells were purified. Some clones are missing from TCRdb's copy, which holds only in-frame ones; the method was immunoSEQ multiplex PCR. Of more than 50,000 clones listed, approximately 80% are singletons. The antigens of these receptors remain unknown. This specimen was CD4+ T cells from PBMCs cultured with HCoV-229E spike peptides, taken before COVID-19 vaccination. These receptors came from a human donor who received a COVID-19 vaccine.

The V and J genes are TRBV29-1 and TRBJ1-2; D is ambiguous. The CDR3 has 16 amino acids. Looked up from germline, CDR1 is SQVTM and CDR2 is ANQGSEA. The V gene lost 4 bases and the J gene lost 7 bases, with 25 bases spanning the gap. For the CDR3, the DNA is TGCAGCGTTGTTCCTCTCGCGGCCCAGCTGGTTGGTGGCTACACCTTC. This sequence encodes CSVVPLAAQLVGGYTF.

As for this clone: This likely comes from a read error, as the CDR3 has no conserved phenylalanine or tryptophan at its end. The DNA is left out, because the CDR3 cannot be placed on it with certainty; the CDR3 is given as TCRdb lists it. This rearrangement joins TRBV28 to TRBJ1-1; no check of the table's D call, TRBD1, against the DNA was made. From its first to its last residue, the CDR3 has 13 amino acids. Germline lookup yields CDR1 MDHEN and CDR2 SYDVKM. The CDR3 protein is CASSPIEGAMRIG.

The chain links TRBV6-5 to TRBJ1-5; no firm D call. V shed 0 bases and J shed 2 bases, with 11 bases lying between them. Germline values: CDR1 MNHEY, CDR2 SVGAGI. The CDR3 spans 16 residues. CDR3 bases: TGTGCCAGCAGTTACTCGGCCGACGGCGGCAATCAGCCCCAGCATTTT. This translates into CASSYSADGGNQPQHF.

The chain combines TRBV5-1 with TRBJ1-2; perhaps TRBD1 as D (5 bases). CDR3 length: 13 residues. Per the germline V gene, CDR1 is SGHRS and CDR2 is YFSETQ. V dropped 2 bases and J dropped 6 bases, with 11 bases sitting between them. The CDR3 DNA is TGCGCCAGCAGCTTCATGGGGGGTAATGGCTACACCTTC. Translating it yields CASSFMGGNGYTF.

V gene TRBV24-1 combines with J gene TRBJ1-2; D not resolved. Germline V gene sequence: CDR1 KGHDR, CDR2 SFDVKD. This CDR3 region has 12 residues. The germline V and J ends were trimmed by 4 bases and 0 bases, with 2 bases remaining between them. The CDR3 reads CATSEANYGYTF. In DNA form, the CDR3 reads TGTGCCACCAGTGAGGCTAACTATGGCTACACCTTC.

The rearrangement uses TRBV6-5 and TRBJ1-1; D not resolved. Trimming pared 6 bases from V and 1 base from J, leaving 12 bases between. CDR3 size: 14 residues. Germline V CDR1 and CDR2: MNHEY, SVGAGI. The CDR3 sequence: CASRRDTTNTEAFF. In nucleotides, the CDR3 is TGTGCCAGCAGGAGAGACACGACGAACACTGAAGCTTTCTTT.

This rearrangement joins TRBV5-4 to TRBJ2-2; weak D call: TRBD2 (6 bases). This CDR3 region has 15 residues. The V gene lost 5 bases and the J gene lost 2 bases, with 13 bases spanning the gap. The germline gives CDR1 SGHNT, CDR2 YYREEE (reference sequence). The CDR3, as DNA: TGTGCCAGCAGTTCGGGACTTTCTAACACCGGGGAGCTGTTTTTT. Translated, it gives CASSSGLSNTGELFF. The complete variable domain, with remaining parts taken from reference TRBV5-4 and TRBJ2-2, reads ETGVTQSPTHLIKTRGQQVTLRCSSQSGHNTVSWYQQALGQGPQFIFQYYREEENGRGNFPPRFSGLQFPNYSSELNVNALELDDSALYLCASSSGLSNTGELFFGEGSRLTVL.

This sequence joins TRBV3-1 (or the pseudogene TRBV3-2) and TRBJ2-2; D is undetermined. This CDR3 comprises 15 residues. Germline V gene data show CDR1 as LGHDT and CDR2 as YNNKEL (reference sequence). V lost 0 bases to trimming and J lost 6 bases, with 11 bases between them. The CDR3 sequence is CASSQDIAVPGELFF. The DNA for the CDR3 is TGTGCCAGCAGCCAAGATATTGCGGTTCCCGGGGAGCTGTTTTTT.

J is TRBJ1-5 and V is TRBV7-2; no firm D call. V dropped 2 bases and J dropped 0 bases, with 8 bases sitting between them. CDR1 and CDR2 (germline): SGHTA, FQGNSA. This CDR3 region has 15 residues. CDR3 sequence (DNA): TGTGCCAGCAGCTTAATCCTATATAGCAATCAGCCCCAGCATTTT. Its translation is CASSLILYSNQPQHF.

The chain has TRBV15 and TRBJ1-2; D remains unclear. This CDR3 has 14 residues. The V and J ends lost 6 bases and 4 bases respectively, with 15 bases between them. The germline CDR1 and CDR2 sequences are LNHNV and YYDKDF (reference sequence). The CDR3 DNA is TGTGCCACCAGACGAATCGGACCTGGCTATGGCTACACCTTC. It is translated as CATRRIGPGYGYTF.

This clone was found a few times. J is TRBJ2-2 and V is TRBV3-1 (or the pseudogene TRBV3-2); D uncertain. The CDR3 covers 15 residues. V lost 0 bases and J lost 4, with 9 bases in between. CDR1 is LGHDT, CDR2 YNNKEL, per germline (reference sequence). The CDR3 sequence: CASSQEGRVTGELFF. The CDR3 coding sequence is TGTGCCAGCAGCCAAGAGGGAAGGGTCACCGGGGAGCTGTTTTTT.

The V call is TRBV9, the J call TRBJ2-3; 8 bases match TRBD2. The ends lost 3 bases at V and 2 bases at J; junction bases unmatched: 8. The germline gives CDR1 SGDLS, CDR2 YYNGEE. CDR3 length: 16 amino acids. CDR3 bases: TGTGCCAGCAGCGCCGGGACTAGTTCTTACACAGATACGCAGTATTTT. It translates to CASSAGTSSYTDTQYF.

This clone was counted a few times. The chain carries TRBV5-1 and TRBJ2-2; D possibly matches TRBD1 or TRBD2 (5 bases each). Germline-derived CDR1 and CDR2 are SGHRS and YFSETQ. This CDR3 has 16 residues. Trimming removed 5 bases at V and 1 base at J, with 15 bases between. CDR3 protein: CASRAINGGNTGELFF. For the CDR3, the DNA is TGCGCCAGCAGGGCGATTAATGGGGGGAACACCGGGGAGCTGTTTTTT.

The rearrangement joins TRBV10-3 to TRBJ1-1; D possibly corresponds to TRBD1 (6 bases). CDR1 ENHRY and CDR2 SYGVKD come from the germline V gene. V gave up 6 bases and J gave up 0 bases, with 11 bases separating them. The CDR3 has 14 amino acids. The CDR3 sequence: CAIRAGQLNTEAFF. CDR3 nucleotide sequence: TGTGCCATCAGGGCAGGACAGCTGAACACTGAAGCTTTCTTT.

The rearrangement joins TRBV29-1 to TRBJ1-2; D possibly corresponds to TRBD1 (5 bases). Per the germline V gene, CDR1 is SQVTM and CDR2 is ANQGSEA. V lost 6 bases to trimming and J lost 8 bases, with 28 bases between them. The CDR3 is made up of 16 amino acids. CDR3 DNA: TGCAGCGTGAGTGCCCAGGGTGGATTGGCGAGCGCGGGCTACACCTTC. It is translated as CSVSAQGGLASAGYTF.

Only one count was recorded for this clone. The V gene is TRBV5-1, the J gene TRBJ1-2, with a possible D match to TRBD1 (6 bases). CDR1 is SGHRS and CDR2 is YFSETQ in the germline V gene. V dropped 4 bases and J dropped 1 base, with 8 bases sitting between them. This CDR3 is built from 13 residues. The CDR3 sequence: CASSRTDNYGYTF. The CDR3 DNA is TGCGCCAGCAGCCGGACAGATAACTATGGCTACACCTTC.

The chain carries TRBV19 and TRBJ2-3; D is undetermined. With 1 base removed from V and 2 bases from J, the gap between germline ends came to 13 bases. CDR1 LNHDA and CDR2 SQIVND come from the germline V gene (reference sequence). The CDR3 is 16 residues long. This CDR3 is CASSIGDRFSTDTQYF. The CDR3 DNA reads TGTGCCAGTAGTATAGGCGATAGATTTTCCACAGATACGCAGTATTTT.

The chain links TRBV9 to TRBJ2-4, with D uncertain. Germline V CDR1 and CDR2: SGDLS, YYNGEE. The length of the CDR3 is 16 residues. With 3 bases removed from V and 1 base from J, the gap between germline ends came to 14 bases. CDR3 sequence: CASSASNAVAKNIQYF. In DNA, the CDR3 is TGTGCCAGCAGCGCGTCAAATGCAGTTGCCAAAAACATTCAGTACTTC.

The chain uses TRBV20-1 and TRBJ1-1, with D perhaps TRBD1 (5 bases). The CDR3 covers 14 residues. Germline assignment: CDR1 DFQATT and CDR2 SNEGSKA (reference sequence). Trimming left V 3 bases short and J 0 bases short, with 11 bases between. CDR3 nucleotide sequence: TGCAGTGCTAGTTCAGGGAATATGAACACTGAAGCTTTCTTT. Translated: CSASSGNMNTEAFF.

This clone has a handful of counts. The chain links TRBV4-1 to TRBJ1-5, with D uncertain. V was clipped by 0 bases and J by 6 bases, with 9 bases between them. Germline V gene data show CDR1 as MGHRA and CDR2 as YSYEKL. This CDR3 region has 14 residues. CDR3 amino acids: CASSQDSVGQPQHF. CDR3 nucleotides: TGCGCCAGCAGCCAAGATTCTGTGGGTCAGCCCCAGCATTTT.